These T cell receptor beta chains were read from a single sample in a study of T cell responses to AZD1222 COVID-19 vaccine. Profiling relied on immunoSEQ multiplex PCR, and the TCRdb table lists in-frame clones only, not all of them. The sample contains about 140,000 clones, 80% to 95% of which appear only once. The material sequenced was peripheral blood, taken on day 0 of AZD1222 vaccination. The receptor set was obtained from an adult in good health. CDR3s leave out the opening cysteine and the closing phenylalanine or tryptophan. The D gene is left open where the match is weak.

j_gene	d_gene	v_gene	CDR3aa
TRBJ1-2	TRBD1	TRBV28	ASSSHPQGAYGYT
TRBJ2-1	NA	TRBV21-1	ASSKGQPGLRYNEQF
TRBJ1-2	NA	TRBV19	ASSSPTGVSNYGYT
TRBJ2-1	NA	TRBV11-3	ASSLRSGTYNEQF
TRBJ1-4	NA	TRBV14	ASSQVKGGHSLNEKLF
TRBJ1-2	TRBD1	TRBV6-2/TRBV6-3	ASSSQGTITNYGYT
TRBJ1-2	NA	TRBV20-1	SARLPYGYT
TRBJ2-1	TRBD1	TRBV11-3	ASSVTGANEQF
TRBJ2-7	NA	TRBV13	ASSLALSSYEQY
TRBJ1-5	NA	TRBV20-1	SASVDSNQPQH
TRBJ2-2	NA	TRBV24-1	ATSDTGTKLGELF
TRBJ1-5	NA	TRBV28	ASNAGNGQPQH
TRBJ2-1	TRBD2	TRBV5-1	ASSSGVYNEQF
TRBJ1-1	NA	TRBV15	ATSRDGGVYTEAF
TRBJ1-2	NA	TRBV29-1	SVDGVGYGYT
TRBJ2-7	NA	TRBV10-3	AISDPSRSYEQY
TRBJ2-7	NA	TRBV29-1	SVGADFYEQY
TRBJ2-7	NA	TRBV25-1	ASSQEGVIKQY
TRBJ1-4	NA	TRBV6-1	ASSEGGAFNEKLF
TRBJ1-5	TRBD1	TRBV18	ASSLQGKLNNQPQH
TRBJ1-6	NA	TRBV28	ASREIQVSIPLH
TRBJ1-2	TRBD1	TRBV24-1	ATSDVTGVGGYT
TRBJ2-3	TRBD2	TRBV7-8	ASSYPRTSGYSTDTQY
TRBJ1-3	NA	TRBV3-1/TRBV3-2	ASSQTRGLGNTIY
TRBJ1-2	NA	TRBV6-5	ASSYPGGGYT
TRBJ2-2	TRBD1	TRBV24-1	ATRSGTDTGELF
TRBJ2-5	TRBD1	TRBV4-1	ASSQDRGMETQY
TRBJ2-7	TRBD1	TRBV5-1	ASSSPGGNEQY
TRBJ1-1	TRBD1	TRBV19	ASQQPGKGQHMNTEAF
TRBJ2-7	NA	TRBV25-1	ASSEGLARGEQY
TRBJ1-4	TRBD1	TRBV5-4	ASSMTGTGGSGEKLF
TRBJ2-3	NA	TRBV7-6	ASSPLWAGDETDTQY
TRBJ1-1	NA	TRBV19	ASSIDGTSEAF
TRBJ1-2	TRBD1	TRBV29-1	SVVTGGVYGYT
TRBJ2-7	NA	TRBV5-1	ASSLPQSYEQY
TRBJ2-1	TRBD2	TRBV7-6	ASSLENSGTSGYNEQF
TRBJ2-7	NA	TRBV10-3	AIKGGASSSYEQY
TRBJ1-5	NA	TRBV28	ASSSPDSNQPQH
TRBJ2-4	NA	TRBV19	ASSISWDLTAKNIQY
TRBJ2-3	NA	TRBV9	ASGSRGAGDTQY
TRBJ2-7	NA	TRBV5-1	ASSLGAYSSYEQY
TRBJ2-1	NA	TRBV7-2	ASSSRYNEQF